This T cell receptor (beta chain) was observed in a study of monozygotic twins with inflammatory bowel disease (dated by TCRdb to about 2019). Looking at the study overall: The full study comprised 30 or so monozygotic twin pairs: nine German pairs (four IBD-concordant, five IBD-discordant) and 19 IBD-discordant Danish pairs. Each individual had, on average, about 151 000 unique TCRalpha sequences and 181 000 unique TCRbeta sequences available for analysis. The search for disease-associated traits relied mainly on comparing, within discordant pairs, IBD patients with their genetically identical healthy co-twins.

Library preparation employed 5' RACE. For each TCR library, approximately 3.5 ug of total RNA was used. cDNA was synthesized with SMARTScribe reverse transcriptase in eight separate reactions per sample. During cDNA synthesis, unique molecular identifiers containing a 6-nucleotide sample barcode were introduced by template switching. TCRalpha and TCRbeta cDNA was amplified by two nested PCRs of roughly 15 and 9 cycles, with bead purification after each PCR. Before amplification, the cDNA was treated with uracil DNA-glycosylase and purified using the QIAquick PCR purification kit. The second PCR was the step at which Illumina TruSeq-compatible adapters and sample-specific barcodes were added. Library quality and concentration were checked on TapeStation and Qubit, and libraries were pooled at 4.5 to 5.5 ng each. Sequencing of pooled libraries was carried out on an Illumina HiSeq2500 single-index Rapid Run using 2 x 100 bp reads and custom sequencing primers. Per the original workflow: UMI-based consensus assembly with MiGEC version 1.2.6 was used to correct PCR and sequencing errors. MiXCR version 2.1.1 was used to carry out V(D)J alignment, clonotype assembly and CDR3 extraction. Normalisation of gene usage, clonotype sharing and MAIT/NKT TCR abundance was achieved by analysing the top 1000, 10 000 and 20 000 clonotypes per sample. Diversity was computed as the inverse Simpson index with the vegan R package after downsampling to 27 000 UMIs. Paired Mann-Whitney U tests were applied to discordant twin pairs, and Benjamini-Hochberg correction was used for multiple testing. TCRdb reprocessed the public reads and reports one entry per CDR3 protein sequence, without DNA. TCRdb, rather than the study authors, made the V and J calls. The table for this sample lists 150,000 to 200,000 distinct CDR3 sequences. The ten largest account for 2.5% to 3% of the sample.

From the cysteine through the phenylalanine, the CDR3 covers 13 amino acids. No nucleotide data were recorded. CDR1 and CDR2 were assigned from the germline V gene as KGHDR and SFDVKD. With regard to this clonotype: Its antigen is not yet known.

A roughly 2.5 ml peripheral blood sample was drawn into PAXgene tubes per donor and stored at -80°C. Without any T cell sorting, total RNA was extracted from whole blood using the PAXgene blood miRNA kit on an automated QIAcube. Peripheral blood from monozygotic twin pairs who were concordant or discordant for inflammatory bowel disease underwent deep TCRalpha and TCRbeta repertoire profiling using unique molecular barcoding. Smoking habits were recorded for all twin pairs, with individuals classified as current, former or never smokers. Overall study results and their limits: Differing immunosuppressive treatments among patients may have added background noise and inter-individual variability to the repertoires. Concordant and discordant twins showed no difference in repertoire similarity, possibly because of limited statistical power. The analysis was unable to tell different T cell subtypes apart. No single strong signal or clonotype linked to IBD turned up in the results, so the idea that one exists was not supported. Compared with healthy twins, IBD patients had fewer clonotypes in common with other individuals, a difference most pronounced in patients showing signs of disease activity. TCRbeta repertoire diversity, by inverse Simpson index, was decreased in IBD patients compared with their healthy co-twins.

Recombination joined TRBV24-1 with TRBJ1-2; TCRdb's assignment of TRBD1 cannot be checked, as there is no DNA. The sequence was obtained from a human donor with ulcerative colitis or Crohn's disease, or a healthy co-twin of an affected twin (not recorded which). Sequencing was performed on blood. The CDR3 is CATSDFREDGYTF.